The 8 T cell receptor beta chains in this list originate from one sample, sequenced in a study of neoadjuvant anti-PD-1 for oral cavity cancer. Produced via immunoSEQ multiplex PCR; TCRdb's table is partial and in-frame only. The sample yields over 5,500 clones, approximately 82% seen once. This sample comprised PBMCs, obtained before nivolumab (anti-PD-1) treatment. The origin of the receptors is a person between 40 and 80 years old with oral cavity squamous cell carcinoma.

This clone was seen more than once but under ten times. The gene calls are TRBV29-1 and TRBJ2-7; no reliable D call. The ends were cut back, 1 base at V and 5 bases at J, with 6 bases in the middle. CDR1 and CDR2 (germline): SQVTM, ANQGSEA. The CDR3 extends over 11 amino acids. DNA for the CDR3: TGCAGCGTTGAAGGGGTCCACGAGCAGTACTTC. Its translation is CSVEGVHEQYF.

The rearrangement joins TRBV4-2 to TRBJ1-4; D is uncertain. V was cut by 4 bases and J by 7 bases, with 10 bases left in between. Germline-derived CDR1 and CDR2 are LGHNA and YNFKEQ. CDR3 length: 13 residues. The CDR3 coding sequence is TGTGCCAGCAGCCCGAAGGCGGGTGAAAAACTGTTTTTT. It encodes CASSPKAGEKLFF.

V gene TRBV27 combines with J gene TRBJ2-7, with D uncertain. Germline lookup yields CDR1 MNHEY and CDR2 SMNVEV (reference sequence). CDR3 length: 16 amino acids. The V end lost 5 bases, the J end lost 2 bases, and 19 bases lay between the germline ends. CDR3 sequence: CASSPRKNTIPYEQYF. In nucleotides, the CDR3 is TGTGCCAGCAGTCCTCGGAAAAACACCATCCCCTACGAGCAGTACTTC.

This rearrangement joins TRBV7-9 to TRBJ1-2, with D uncertain. V shed 1 base and J shed 4 bases, with 13 bases lying between them. This CDR3 region has 15 residues. Looked up from germline, CDR1 is SEHNR and CDR2 is FQNEAQ (reference sequence). The CDR3 loop reads CASSLGGQSLYGYTF. CDR3 DNA: TGTGCCAGCAGCTTAGGAGGGCAGTCCCTCTATGGCTACACCTTC. The full variable domain, rest sourced from reference TRBV7-9 and TRBJ1-2, is DTGVSQNPRHKITKRGQNVTFRCDPISEHNRLYWYRQTLGQGPEFLTYFQNEAQLEKSRLLSDRFSAERPKGSFSTLEIQRTEQGDSAMYLCASSLGGQSLYGYTFGSGTRLTVV.

This clone was observed once. The chain employs TRBV2 and TRBJ2-7; possibly TRBD1 for D (6 bases). The CDR3 spans 14 residues. Germline V gene sequence: CDR1 SNHLY, CDR2 FYNNEI. V dropped 2 bases and J dropped 11 bases, with 19 bases sitting between them. DNA for the CDR3: TGTGCCAGCAGTGAAACGAGGCAGGGGCGAAAGGAGTACTTC. This sequence encodes CASSETRQGRKEYF.

CDR3 amino acids: CASSQDHRGPPEKLFF. CDR3 in DNA: TGCGCCAGCAGCCAAGATCATAGGGGGCCCCCCGAGAAACTGTTTTTT. The rearrangement uses TRBV4-1 and TRBJ1-4, with 7 bases that match TRBD1. The CDR3 has 16 amino acids. J was trimmed by 11 bases and V by 0 bases; bases with no gene match: 12. Germline V gene lookup returns CDR1 MGHRA and CDR2 YSYEKL.

This clone was counted only a few times. In the same sample, other DNA sequences code for this CDR3. The chain combines TRBV6-1 with TRBJ2-2; TRBD2 aligns across 9 bases. The CDR3 is 15 residues long. Per the germline V gene, CDR1 is MNHNS and CDR2 is SASEGT. J gave up 6 bases and V 0 bases, and 2 bases lay outside the gene matches. CDR3 sequence reads: CASSEAAGGPGELFF. CDR3 nucleotide sequence: TGTGCCAGCAGTGAAGCGGCGGGGGGGCCCGGGGAGCTGTTTTTT.

This sequence joins TRBV6-5 and TRBJ2-3; D remains unclear. This CDR3 has 13 amino acids. The germline gives CDR1 MNHEY, CDR2 SVGAGI. Trimming removed 2 bases at V and 3 bases at J, with 6 bases between. The CDR3 loop is CASSYQRTDTQYF. In nucleotides, the CDR3 is TGTGCCAGCAGTTACCAGAGGACAGATACGCAGTATTTT.